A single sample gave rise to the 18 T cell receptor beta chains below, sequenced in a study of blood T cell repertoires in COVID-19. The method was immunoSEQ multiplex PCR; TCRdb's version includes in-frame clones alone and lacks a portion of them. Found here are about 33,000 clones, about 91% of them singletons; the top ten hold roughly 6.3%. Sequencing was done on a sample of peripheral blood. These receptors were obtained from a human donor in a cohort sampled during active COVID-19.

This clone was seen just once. The DNA of the CDR3 is TGCGCCAGCGGGACAGTAGAAAACCTCTCTGGGGCCAACGTCCTGACTTTC. Translation: CASGTVENLSGANVLTF. The J gene is TRBJ2-6, the V gene TRBV5-1; 7 bases are a match to TRBD1. The V segment lost 7 bases and the J segment 0 bases; nucleotides outside the gene matches: 10. The CDR3 consists of 17 residues. Germline-derived CDR1 and CDR2 are SGHRS and YFSETQ.

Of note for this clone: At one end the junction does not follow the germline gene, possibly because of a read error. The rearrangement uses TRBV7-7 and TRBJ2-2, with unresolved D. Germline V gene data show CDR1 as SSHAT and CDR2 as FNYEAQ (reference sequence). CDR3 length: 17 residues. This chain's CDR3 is CASSSSPRNGNTGELFF. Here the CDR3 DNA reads TGTGCTAGCAGCTCTTCACCGAGGAATGGGAACACCGGGGAGCTGTTTTTT.

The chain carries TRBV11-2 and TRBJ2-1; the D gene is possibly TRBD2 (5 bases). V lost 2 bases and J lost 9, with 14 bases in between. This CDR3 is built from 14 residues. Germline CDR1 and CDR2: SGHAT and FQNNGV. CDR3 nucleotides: TGTGCCAGCAGCTTAACCGCCGGGGTTCCTGAGCAGTTCTTC. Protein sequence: CASSLTAGVPEQFF.

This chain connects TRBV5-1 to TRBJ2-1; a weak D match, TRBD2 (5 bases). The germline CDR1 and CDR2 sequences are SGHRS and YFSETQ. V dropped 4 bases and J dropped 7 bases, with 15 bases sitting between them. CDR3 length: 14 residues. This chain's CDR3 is CASSRARGGNEQFF. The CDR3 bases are TGCGCCAGCAGCCGGGCCCGGGGTGGGAATGAGCAGTTCTTC.

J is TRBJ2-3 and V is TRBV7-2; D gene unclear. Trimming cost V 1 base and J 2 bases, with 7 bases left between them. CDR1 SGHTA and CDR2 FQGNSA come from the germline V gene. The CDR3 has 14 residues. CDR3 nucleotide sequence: TGTGCCAGCAGCTTAGTTGTGGCCACAGATACGCAGTATTTT. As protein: CASSLVVATDTQYF.

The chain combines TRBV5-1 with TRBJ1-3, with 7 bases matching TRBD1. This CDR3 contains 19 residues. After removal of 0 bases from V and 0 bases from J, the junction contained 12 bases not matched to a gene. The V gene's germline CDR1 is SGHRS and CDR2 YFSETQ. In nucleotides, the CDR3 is TGCGCCAGCAGCTTGGCTCTAGGGACAGCTACCGGCTCTGGAAACACCATATATTTT. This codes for CASSLALGTATGSGNTIYF.

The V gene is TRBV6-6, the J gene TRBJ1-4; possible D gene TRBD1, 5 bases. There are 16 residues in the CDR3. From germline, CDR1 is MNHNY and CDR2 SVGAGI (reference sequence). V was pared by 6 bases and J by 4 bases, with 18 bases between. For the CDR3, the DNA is TGTGCCAGCAGCCCGCCTGGGACCGGGAGTAATGAAAAACTGTTTTTT. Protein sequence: CASSPPGTGSNEKLFF.

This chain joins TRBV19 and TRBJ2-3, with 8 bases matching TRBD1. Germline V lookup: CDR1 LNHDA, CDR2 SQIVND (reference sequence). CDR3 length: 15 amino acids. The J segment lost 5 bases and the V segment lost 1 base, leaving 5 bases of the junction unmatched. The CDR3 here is CASSIGQGWEDTQYF. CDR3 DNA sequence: TGTGCCAGTAGTATAGGACAGGGGTGGGAAGATACGCAGTATTTT.

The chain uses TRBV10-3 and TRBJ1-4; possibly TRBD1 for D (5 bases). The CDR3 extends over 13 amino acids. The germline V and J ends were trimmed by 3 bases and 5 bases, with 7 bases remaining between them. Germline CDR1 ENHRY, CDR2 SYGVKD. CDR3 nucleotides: TGTGCCATCAGTGACAGGGTAAATGAAAAACTGTTTTTT. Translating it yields CAISDRVNEKLFF.

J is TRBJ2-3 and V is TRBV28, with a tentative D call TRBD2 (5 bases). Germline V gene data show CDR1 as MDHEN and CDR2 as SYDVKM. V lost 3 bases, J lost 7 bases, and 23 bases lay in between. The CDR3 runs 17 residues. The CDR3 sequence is CASSFSAAGKLENTQYF. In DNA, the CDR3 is TGTGCCAGCAGTTTTTCCGCTGCCGGGAAGTTGGAAAATACGCAGTATTTT.

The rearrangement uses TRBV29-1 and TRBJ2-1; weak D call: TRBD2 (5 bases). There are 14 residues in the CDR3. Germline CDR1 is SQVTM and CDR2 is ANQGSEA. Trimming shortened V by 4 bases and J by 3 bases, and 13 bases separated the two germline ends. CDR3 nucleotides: TGCAGCGTTGTGAGGGTTTCCGGCTACAATGAGCAGTTCTTC. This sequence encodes CSVVRVSGYNEQFF.

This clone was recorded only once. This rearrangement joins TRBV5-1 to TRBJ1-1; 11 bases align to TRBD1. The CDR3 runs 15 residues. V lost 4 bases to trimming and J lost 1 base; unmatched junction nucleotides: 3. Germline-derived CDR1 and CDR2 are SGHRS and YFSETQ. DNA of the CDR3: TGCGCCAGCAGCCTGGGACAGGGGGGGAACACTGAAGCTTTCTTT. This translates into CASSLGQGGNTEAFF.

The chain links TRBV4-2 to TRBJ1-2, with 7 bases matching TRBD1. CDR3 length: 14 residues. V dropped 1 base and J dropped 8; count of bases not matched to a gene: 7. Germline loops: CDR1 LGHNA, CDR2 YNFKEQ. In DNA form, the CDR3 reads TGTGCCAGCAGCCAAGGGAGGGGGCTGGGGGGCTACACCTTC. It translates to CASSQGRGLGGYTF.

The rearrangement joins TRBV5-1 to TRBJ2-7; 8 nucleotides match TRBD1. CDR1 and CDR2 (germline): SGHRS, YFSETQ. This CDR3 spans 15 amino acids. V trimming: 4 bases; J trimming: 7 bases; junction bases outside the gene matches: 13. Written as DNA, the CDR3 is TGCGCCAGCAGCACCTCCGGGACAGGCGGAGGAGAGCAGTACTTC. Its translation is CASSTSGTGGGEQYF.

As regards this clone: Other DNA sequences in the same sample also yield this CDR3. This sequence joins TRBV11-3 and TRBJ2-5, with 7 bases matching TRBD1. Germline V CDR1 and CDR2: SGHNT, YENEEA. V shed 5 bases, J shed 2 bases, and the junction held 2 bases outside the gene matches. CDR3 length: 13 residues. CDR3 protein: CASSRDRQETQYF. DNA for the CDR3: TGTGCCAGCAGCCGGGACAGACAAGAGACCCAGTACTTC. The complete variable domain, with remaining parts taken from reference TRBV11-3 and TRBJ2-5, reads EAGVVQSPRYKIIEKKQPVAFWCNPISGHNTLYWYLQNLGQGPELLIRYENEEAVDDSQLPKDRFSAERLKGVDSTLKIQPAELGDSAVYLCASSRDRQETQYFGPGTRLLVL.

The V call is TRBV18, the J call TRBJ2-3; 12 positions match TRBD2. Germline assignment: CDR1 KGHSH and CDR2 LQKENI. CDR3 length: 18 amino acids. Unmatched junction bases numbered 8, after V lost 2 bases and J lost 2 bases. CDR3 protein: CASSPSTSGGYLTDTQYF. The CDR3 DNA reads TGTGCCAGCTCACCAAGCACTAGCGGGGGGTACCTCACAGATACGCAGTATTTT.

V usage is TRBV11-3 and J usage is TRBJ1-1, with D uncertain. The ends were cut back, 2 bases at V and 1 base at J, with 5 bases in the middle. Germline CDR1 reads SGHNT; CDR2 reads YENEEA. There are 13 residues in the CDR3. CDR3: CASSLNRNTEAFF. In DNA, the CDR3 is TGTGCCAGCAGCTTAAATAGGAACACTGAAGCTTTCTTT.

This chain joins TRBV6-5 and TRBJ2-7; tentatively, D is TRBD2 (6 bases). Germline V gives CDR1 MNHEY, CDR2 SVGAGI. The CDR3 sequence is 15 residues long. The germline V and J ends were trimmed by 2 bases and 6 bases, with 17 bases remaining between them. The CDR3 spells CASSYGTSPQSEQYF. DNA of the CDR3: TGTGCCAGCAGTTACGGTACTAGCCCCCAGAGCGAGCAGTACTTC.